The present T cell receptor (beta chain) was sequenced within a study of blood T cells in healthy people across ages (dated by TCRdb to about 2015). About the study as a whole: In model experiments, roughly one uniquely barcoded TCR beta cDNA molecule per two T cells was captured by template switching. Using deep sequencing normalized with unique cDNA molecular identifiers, the study measured how TCR beta repertoire diversity changes with age. Four age groups were formed from the donors: young (average 16 years), middle-aged (around 37), aged (roughly 59) and long-lived (roughly 88). To avoid experimental bias, donors of different ages were spread randomly across the sequencing lanes. Using the same blood draw, the study looked at two additional independent replicas of 1 million unique cDNA reads for two donors, one aged 18 to 29 and the other aged 80 or older. On the study overall, not on this receptor specifically: As age increased, observed TCR beta diversity per million T cells dropped in a roughly linear way, and a significant reduction was already evident by age about 40. Donor CMV infection status was unknown, potentially confounding age-related changes in expanded clonotypes. Total diversity estimates from one million sequenced T cells were considered lower bounds and underestimates. A strong correlation was found between observed TCR beta diversity and the percentage of naive T cells measured by flow cytometry. The long-lived group showed more naive CD4+ T cells, fewer expanded clones and increased TCR diversity than the aged group, suggesting age selection. Bulk unsorted PBMC profiling prevented conclusive comparison of naive and antigen-experienced compartments.

The protocol used for the library was 5' RACE. Instrument on record: Illumina HiSeq 2500. The second PCR ran for about 7 to 11 cycles and used a J-beta primer mix along with a sample-barcoded 5' primer. A unique molecular identifier was introduced onto each TCR beta cDNA molecule by a template-switch 5' adaptor carrying 12 random nucleotides. At least 3 million CDR3-containing paired-end reads were obtained from each sample. All of the RNA was converted into first-strand cDNA using the Mint cDNA synthesis kit, with a TRBC-specific oligonucleotide serving as the primer. After uracil-DNA glycosylase treatment, a first 18-cycle PCR used universal primers M1SS and BC2_uni_R on all cDNA. Turning to the authors' computational methods: For normalization, 1 million high-quality reads, each with a distinct molecular identifier, were randomly selected from each sample. Instead of being binned into consensus sequences, reads that shared molecular identifiers were thrown out. MiTCR, with a Q25 quality threshold and the strictest error-elimination algorithm, was used for CDR3 identification, clonotype clustering and error correction. A nonparametric unseen species model using Euler transformation provided a lower-bound estimate of total TCR beta diversity. Starting from the raw public reads, TCRdb applied fastp trimming at Q25, assembled clones with MiXCR and retained in-frame beta chains. Merged by CDR3 protein, the rows form single entries marked with the most common genes and DNA. The V and J calls follow TCRdb's processing rather than the paper's. The sample yields about 1.4 million distinct CDR3 sequences; roughly 59% were counted once. The ten biggest clones cover over 5% of the sample.

The donors were roughly 38 Caucasian individuals from Russia, aged roughly 6 to 100 years, who were systemically healthy. Each donor gave 8 to 10 milliliters of peripheral blood, drawn into EDTA-treated Vacutainer tubes. Ficoll-Paque density-gradient centrifugation was used to isolate PBMCs, with at least 6 million per sample. Trizol reagent was used to extract total RNA from PBMCs, with at least 6 micrograms per sample. For every donor, flow cytometry on a PBMC aliquot measured the percentage of naive CD45RAhigh/CD27high T cells. The V end loses 3 bases and the J end loses 4 bases, and a stretch of 9 bases separates them. Taken from the germline V gene, the CDR1 and CDR2 loops are SQVTM and ANQGSEA. The CDR3 covers 12 residues, taking in both the cysteine and the phenylalanine. Just the 36-base CDR3 DNA is kept, in frame starting at base 1. As regards this clonotype: Its antigen is unknown. Per-base qualities were not stored, and no clone one base away is much larger.

Rearrangement joined TRBV29-1 to TRBJ1-1; the D gene is possibly TRBD1, with 6 bases matching. The sample was blood. This sequence originates from a man aged 18-30 years in good health. The DNA is TGCAGCGTTGAGATCAGGGGCACTGAAGCTTTCTTT. It is translated as CSVEIRGTEAFF.